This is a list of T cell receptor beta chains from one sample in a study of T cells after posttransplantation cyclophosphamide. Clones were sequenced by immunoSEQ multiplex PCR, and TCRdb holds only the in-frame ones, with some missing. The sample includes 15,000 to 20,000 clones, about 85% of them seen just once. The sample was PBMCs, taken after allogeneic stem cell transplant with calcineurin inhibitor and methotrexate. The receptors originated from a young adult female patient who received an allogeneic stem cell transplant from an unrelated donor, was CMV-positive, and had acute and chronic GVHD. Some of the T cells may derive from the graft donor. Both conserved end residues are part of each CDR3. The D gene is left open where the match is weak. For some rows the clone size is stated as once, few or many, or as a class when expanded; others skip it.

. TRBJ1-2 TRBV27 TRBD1 TGTGCCAGCAGCTCAGGGGGCAGGGGCTACACCTTC CASSSGGRGYTF
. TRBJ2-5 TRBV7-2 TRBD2 TGTGCCAGCAGCTTAGGACTAGCGGGAGGGCAAGAGACCCAGTACTTC CASSLGLAGGQETQYF
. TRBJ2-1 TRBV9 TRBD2 TGTGCCAGCAGCGTCTCGGGAGGAGTTAGCGGGAGTTATGAGCAGTTCTTC CASSVSGGVSGSYEQFF
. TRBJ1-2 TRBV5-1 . TGCGCCAGCAGCTTGGACAGATCCTATGGCTACACCTTC CASSLDRSYGYTF
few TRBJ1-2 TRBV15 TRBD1 TGTGCCACCAGTCCTGGGGACAGCGATAACTATGGCTACACCTTC CATSPGDSDNYGYTF
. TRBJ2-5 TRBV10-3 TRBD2 TGTGCCATCAGTCAGCGGGAGTTGGAGACCCAGTACTTC CAISQRELETQYF
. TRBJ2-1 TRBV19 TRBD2 TGTGCCAGTACCCCACGGCTAGCGGGGGCCTACAATGAGCAGTTCTTC CASTPRLAGAYNEQFF
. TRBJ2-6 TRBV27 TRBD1 TGTGCCAGCAGGGGACAGGGCTCTGGGGCCAACGTCCTGACTTTC CASRGQGSGANVLTF
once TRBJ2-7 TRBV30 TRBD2 TGTGCCTGGAGTCACCGGCGGGAGAGCGAGCAGTACTTC CAWSHRRESEQYF
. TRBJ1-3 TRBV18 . TGTGCCAGCTCACCATTGAGAGTCTCCGGAAACACCATATATTTT CASSPLRVSGNTIYF
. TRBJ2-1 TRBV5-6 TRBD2 TGTGCCAGCAGCTTGGAATTGCCTAGCGGAGGGCCCTACAATGAGCAGTTCTTC CASSLELPSGGPYNEQFF
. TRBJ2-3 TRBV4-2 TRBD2 TGTGCCAGCAGCCAAGAAGCTAGCGGGAGGGTGGCAGATACGCAGTATTTT CASSQEASGRVADTQYF
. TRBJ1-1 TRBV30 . TGTGCCTGGAGCCCCGGGAGTTCGAACACTGAAGCTTTCTTT CAWSPGSSNTEAFF
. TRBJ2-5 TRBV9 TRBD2 TGTGCCAGCAGCGCCCGGACTAGCGGGATAGAGACCCAGTACTTC CASSARTSGIETQYF
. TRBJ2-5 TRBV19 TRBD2 TGTGCCAGTACCCCAGCGGGGGGGAGTGAGACCCAGTACTTC CASTPAGGSETQYF
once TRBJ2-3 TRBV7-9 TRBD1 TGTGCCAGCAGCACACCGGGACAGGGCATCTGGACGCAGTATTTT CASSTPGQGIWTQYF
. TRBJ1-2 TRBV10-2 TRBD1 TGCGCCAGCAGCCTCGACAGGGACGCTAACTATGGCTACACCTTC CASSLDRDANYGYTF
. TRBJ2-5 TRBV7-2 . TGTGCCAGCAGCTTAGGGGCACAGCAAGCAGAGACCCAGTACTTC CASSLGAQQAETQYF
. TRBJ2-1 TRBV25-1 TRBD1 TGTGCCAGCAGACCCAACACAGGGGGCCCCTACAATGAGCAGTTCTTC CASRPNTGGPYNEQFF
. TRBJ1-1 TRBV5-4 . TGTGCCAGCAGCTTGGAGGGGTTGAACACTGAAGCTTTCTTT CASSLEGLNTEAFF
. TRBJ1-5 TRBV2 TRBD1 TGTGCCAGCAGGCGAACACAGGGGGAAAATCAGCCCCAGCATTTT CASRRTQGENQPQHF
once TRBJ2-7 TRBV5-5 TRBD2 TGTGCCAGCACCCTTCGGGGTGGTAGCGGGAGCTACGAGCAGTACTTC CASTLRGGSGSYEQYF
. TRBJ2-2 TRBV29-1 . TGCAGCGTTGAATCCTGGGAGCGCACCGGATCCGGGGAGCTGTTTTTT CSVESWERTGSGELFF
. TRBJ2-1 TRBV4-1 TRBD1 TGCGCCAGCAGCCAAGATGCTGCAGGGGGCCTGTTCTTC CASSQDAAGGLFF
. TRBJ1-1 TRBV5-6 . TGTGCCAGCAGCTTGTGGCCGGGGTTTGAAGCTTTCTTT CASSLWPGFEAFF
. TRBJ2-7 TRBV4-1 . TGCGCCAGCAGCCAAGATTCTTCTTACGAGCAGTACTTC CASSQDSSYEQYF
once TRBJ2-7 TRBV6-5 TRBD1 TGTGCCAGCAGACGGACAGGAGCCTACGAGCAGTACTTC CASRRTGAYEQYF
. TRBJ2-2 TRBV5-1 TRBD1 TGCGCCAGCTCCGGGACAGGGGGTATCACCGGGGAGCTGTTTTTT CASSGTGGITGELFF
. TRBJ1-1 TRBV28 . TGTGCCAGCTTGACATCCTCTGAAGCTTTCTTT CASLTSSEAFF
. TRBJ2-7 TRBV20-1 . TGCAGTGCTAGAGATCTCGAGGCGGAGTACTTC CSARDLEAEYF
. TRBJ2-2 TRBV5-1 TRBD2 TGCGCCAGCAGCTTTATGGGACTAGCGGGAGGTCCCGGGGAGCTGTTTTTT CASSFMGLAGGPGELFF
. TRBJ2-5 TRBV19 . TGTGCCACGGCTAGCCAAGAGACCCAGTACTTC CATASQETQYF
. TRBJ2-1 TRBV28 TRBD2 TGTGCCAGCAAGGGTAGCGGGAGCCTCTCCTACAATGAGCAGTTCTTC CASKGSGSLSYNEQFF
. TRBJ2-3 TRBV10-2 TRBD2 TGCGCCAGTAGGGAACTAGCGGATGATACGCAGTATTTT CASRELADDTQYF
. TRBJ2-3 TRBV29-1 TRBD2 TGCAGCGTTGCCCGCGGGAGGGGAGATACGCAGTATTTT CSVARGRGDTQYF
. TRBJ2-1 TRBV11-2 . TGTGCCAGCAGCGTAAACAATGAGCAGTTCTTC CASSVNNEQFF
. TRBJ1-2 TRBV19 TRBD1 TGTGCCAGTAGTAGAAGGACAGGGGGCGTCTATGGCTACACCTTC CASSRRTGGVYGYTF
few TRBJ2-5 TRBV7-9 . TGTGCCAGCAGCTTCCTCCAAGAGACCCAGTACTTC CASSFLQETQYF
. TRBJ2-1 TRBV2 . TGTGCCAGCAGTCAACCTCGTGGCGGTTACAATGAGCAGTTCTTC CASSQPRGGYNEQFF
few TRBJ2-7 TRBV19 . TGTGCCAGTAGTAATCAGGGAAGGCAGTACTTC CASSNQGRQYF
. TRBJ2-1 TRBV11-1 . TGTGCCAGCAGCCCCTACCCCCGAAGCTCCTACAATGAGCAGTTCTTC CASSPYPRSSYNEQFF
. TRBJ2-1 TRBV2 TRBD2 TGTGCCAGCCGCCGCGAAGCGGGGACTAGCGGGATCAATGAGCAGTTCTTC CASRREAGTSGINEQFF
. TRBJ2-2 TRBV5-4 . TGTGCCAGCAGCCCGATGGGACAGAACACCGGGGAGCTGTTTTTT CASSPMGQNTGELFF
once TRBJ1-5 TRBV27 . TGTGCCAGCAGCCTATCCAAGCCGGGGGGACATCAGCCCCAGCATTTT CASSLSKPGGHQPQHF
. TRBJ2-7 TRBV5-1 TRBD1 TGCGCCAGCAGCTTTTACGACAGGGTCCCTTCCTACGAGCAGTACTTC CASSFYDRVPSYEQYF
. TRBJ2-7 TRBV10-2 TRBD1 TGCGCCAGCAGTCAAAGGTGGTTTGGACAGGGTGGCAGCGAGCAGTACTTC CASSQRWFGQGGSEQYF
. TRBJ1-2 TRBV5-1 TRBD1 TGCGCCAGCAGCCGGGACAGTTTTAACTATGGCTACACCTTC CASSRDSFNYGYTF